What follows are 5 T cell receptor beta chains derived from one specimen sequenced in a study of blood T cells in healthy people across ages. Sample-barcoded 5' priming and a J-beta primer mix drove a second PCR of roughly 6 to 12 cycles. TCRdb reanalysed the 5' RACE reads using MiXCR and keeps one entry per CDR3 protein. The sample contains 1.5 million to 2 million distinct CDR3 sequences, about 50% of which appear only once. Sequencing was done on a sample of blood. Receptor source: a woman between 40 and 55 years old in good health.

This clonotype was found many times. The chain recombines TRBV6-4 with TRBJ2-3; D call uncertain. V was clipped by 2 bases and J by 0 bases, with 6 bases between them. Germline V gene data show CDR1 as MRHNA and CDR2 as SNTAGT. The CDR3 runs 14 residues. The CDR3 DNA reads as TGTGCCAGCAGTGACGGTGGGAGCACAGATACGCAGTATTTT. This gives the protein CASSDGGSTDTQYF.

The chain's CDR3 is CASSYPILGGYEQYF. The CDR3 DNA reads as TGTGCCAGCAGTTACCCGATACTCGGAGGTTACGAGCAGTACTTC. The chain has TRBV6-5 and TRBJ2-7; a possible D gene is TRBD2 (5 bases). The CDR3 is 15 residues long. Germline V gene data show CDR1 as MNHEY and CDR2 as SVGAGI. The V end lost 2 bases, the J end lost 4 bases, and 15 bases lay between the germline ends.

The sample holds many counts of this clonotype. The V call is TRBV7-2, the J call TRBJ2-3; 7 nucleotides align to TRBD2. The ends lost 5 bases at V and 2 bases at J; junction bases unmatched: 7. Germline CDR1 reads SGHTA; CDR2 reads FQGNSA. The CDR3 is 15 residues long. The CDR3 bases are TGTGCCAGCAGCCCTTCGGGACTACACACAGATACGCAGTATTTT. Translation gives CASSPSGLHTDTQYF. Variable domain in full (rest from reference TRBV7-2 and TRBJ2-3): GAGVSQSPSNKVTEKGKDVELRCDPISGHTALYWYRQSLGQGLEFLIYFQGNSAPDKSGLPSDRFSAERTGGSVSTLTIQRTQQEDSAVYLCASSPSGLHTDTQYFGPGTRLTVL.

J is TRBJ2-5 and V is TRBV5-1; 7 positions agree with TRBD1. The CDR3 contains 14 residues. Germline CDR1 and CDR2: SGHRS and YFSETQ. V was clipped by 4 bases and J by 11 bases; unmatched bases: 14. CDR3 sequence reads: CASSTDRTYNEQYF. For the CDR3, the DNA is TGCGCCAGCAGCACGGACAGGACCTACAATGAGCAGTACTTC.

This clonotype was seen a single time. This rearrangement joins TRBV5-1 to TRBJ1-1; no reliable D call. This CDR3 has 16 residues. Germline-derived CDR1 and CDR2 are SGHRS and YFSETQ. Deletions cut 0 bases from V and 4 bases from J, with 16 bases between. This CDR3 reads CASSLARGRGSTEAFF. CDR3 in DNA: TGCGCCAGCAGCTTGGCCCGAGGGCGCGGTAGCACTGAAGCTTTCTTT.